The clone carrying this T cell receptor (beta chain) was detected only a few times. Its antigen is as yet unknown. Each CDR3 protein is one row after TCRdb ran MiXCR on the RT-PCR reads. This sample yields 650,000 to 800,000 distinct CDR3 sequences, of which 14% are seen a single time; less than 7% belongs to the top ten. The V and J ends lost 3 bases and 8 bases respectively, with 13 bases between them. Germline loops: CDR1 DFQATT, CDR2 SNEGSKA (reference sequence). The CDR3 is 13 amino acids. This specimen comes from a study of response to subunit inactivated influenza vaccine. Findings and caveats of the study: There was a suggestion from the authors that each seasonal influenza vaccination recruits few new T cells.

The receptor's source is a man aged 50 to 60 who received an inactivated influenza vaccine. The chain carries TRBV20-1 and TRBJ1-4; perhaps TRBD1 as D (5 bases). This specimen was PBMCs from blood, taken around 15 days before vaccination. In nucleotides, the CDR3 is TGCAGTGCTAGGTGGAGGGGAAGGGAAAAACTGTTTTTT. Translation gives CSARWRGREKLFF.